This TCR beta chain stems from a study of blood T cells in healthy people across ages. The CDR3 is made up of 15 amino acids. V lost 1 base to trimming and J lost 1 base; unmatched junction nucleotides: 3. Germline V gene sequence: CDR1 SEHNR, CDR2 FQNEAQ (reference sequence). This clonotype was counted only a few times. The use of a sample-barcoded 5' primer and a J-beta primer mix characterized a second PCR of roughly 7 to 11 cycles. TCRdb redid the calling of the 5' RACE reads with MiXCR, one entry per CDR3 protein. The repertoire includes about 930,000 distinct CDR3 sequences, almost 30% of them detected once, and roughly 10% sits in the top ten. These data are also associated with another study on T cells of mothers and their children. That work adds: Six or seven children and their three healthy Caucasian mothers were the donors. In unrelated and related pairs, TCR recombination output is shaped in a similar way by thymic selection.

Input material: blood. The sequence was obtained from a woman aged 40 to 55 in good health. This sequence joins TRBV7-9 and TRBJ1-2; 7 positions match TRBD1. CDR3: CASSLVGTDNYGYTF. The CDR3 nucleotides are TGTGCCAGCAGCTTAGTAGGGACAGATAACTATGGCTACACCTTC.